These 3 T cell receptor beta chains came from one sample sequenced in a study of T cell repertoires in cytomegalovirus infection. The antigens for these receptors are not known. TCRdb ran MiXCR on the reads and lists one entry per CDR3 protein. The sample yields 650,000 to 850,000 distinct CDR3 sequences, 25% to 30% seen once. The specimen comprised cultured CD8+ T cells from PBMCs, sampled from culture after CMV antigen stimulation. These receptors all come from a human donor in good health (CMV status not recorded). Some clones in this sample may be carry-over from other donors' samples.

There are many counts of this clonotype. The chain employs TRBV28 and TRBJ1-1; TRBD1 matches at 11 bases. In germline, CDR1 is MDHEN, CDR2 SYDVKM. This CDR3 region has 15 residues. The J segment lost 8 bases and the V segment lost 6 bases, leaving 11 bases of the junction unmatched. In nucleotides, the CDR3 is TGTGCCAGCAGCTCCTCGGGACAGGGGGGTAGGGAAGCTTTCTTT. It codes for CASSSSGQGGREAFF.

This clonotype was recorded a few times. The rearrangement links TRBV6-2 or TRBV6-3 to TRBJ1-1; 8 nucleotides align to TRBD1. The length of the CDR3 is 16 residues. The V gene's germline CDR1 is MNHEY and CDR2 SVGEGT. V shed 1 base and J 4 bases; nucleotides not matched to a gene: 8. In nucleotides, the CDR3 is TGTGCCAGCAGTTACTTATCAGGGGGCTGGAGCACTGAAGCTTTCTTT. Its protein is CASSYLSGGWSTEAFF.

At least ten counts were recorded for this clonotype. The chain employs TRBV7-2 and TRBJ2-5; the match to TRBD2 covers 11 bases. Germline V gene data show CDR1 as SGHTA and CDR2 as FQGNSA. The ends lost 4 bases at V and 1 base at J; junction bases unmatched: 5. This CDR3 has 16 amino acids. CDR3 coding DNA: TGTGCCAGCAGCTCAAGACTAGCGGGGATCCAAGAGACCCAGTACTTC. Encoded protein: CASSSRLAGIQETQYF. Complete variable domain (other parts from reference TRBV7-2 and TRBJ2-5): GAGVSQSPSNKVTEKGKDVELRCDPISGHTALYWYRQSLGQGLEFLIYFQGNSAPDKSGLPSDRFSAERTGGSVSTLTIQRTQQEDSAVYLCASSSRLAGIQETQYFGPGTRLLVL.